Following are 24 T cell receptor beta chains from one sample sequenced in a study of T-cell memory formation after mild COVID-19 (dated by TCRdb to the early 2020s). Library prep was done by 5' RACE. TCRdb lists the instrument as Illumina NovaSeq 6000. TCRdb reran the public reads through fastp at Q25 and MiXCR, keeping productive beta chains. Every entry covers one CDR3 protein and lists the most common genes and DNA from its rows. The sample table holds around 300,000 distinct CDR3 sequences, of which around 19% were seen once. Under 25% of the sample is taken by the ten largest. What was sequenced was PBMCs or a T cell subset sorted from them (not recorded which). The receptors stem from a man younger than 30 who had mild COVID-19 (a few samples of this study predate the infection). The sample titles of this study are shuffled in the database, so cell type and time point are left out; the donor was told from shared clones.

CDR3 amino acids: CASSTRTDNYGYTF. The CDR3 DNA follows: TGTGCCAGCAGTACCCGGACAGATAACTATGGCTACACCTTC. The chain links TRBV28 to TRBJ1-2; D perhaps matches TRBD1 (6 bases). Germline V gives CDR1 MDHEN, CDR2 SYDVKM. The V and J ends lost 5 bases and 1 base respectively, with 11 bases between them. This CDR3 region has 14 residues.

This clonotype has a count of ten or more. The chain links TRBV5-1 to TRBJ2-1; D remains unclear. V lost 4 bases and J lost 9, with 17 bases in between. Per germline, CDR1 SGHRS and CDR2 YFSETQ. The CDR3 contains 14 residues. The CDR3 nucleotides are TGCGCCAGCAGCGAACCGGAACGACGCGTTGAGCAGTTCTTC. Translated, it gives CASSEPERRVEQFF.

This chain connects TRBV6-2 or TRBV6-3 to TRBJ2-5; TRBD1 aligns across 7 bases. J gave up 5 bases and V 7 bases, and 10 bases lay outside the gene matches. The CDR3 contains 14 residues. Germline loops: CDR1 MNHEY, CDR2 SVGEGT. The DNA of the CDR3 is TGTGCCAGCACCGACGCACAGGGGACGGAGACCCAGTACTTC. As protein: CASTDAQGTETQYF.

This rearrangement joins TRBV7-9 to TRBJ2-7, with D unclear. CDR3 length equals 13 residues. Germline CDR1 is SEHNR and CDR2 is FQNEAQ (reference sequence). With 6 bases removed from V and 0 bases from J, the gap between germline ends came to 9 bases. CDR3 nucleotides: TGTGCCAGCAGTGGACCCAGCTCCTACGAGCAGTACTTC. It codes for CASSGPSSYEQYF.

This clonotype showed up just a few times. V is TRBV29-1 and J is TRBJ1-2, with TRBD1 matching over 9 bases. The CDR3 is made up of 14 amino acids. The V gene's germline CDR1 is SQVTM and CDR2 ANQGSEA. The V segment lost 1 base and the J segment 8 bases; nucleotides outside the gene matches: 8. The CDR3 sequence: CSVEAWTGVAGYTF. CDR3 sequence (DNA): TGCAGCGTTGAAGCTTGGACAGGGGTGGCAGGCTACACCTTC.

J is TRBJ2-7 and V is TRBV5-1, with D possibly being TRBD1 (5 bases). The CDR3 is made up of 14 amino acids. Per germline, CDR1 SGHRS and CDR2 YFSETQ. The ends were cut back, 4 bases at V and 1 base at J, with 12 bases in the middle. CDR3 amino acids: CASSPDIGSYEQYF. The CDR3 nucleotides read TGCGCCAGCAGCCCGGACATTGGATCCTACGAGCAGTACTTC. The whole variable domain, remainder taken from reference TRBV5-1 and TRBJ2-7, is KAGVTQTPRYLIKTRGQQVTLSCSPISGHRSVSWYQQTPGQGLQFLFEYFSETQRNKGNFPGRFSGRQFSNSRSEMNVSTLELGDSALYLCASSPDIGSYEQYFGPGTRLTVT.

The chain is built from TRBV6-5 and TRBJ2-6; D is undetermined. The CDR3 covers 13 residues. V dropped 9 bases and J dropped 2 bases, with 8 bases sitting between them. The germline V gene has CDR1 MNHEY and CDR2 SVGAGI. The CDR3 loop reads CASRLTGANVLTF. DNA of the CDR3: TGTGCCAGTCGATTAACTGGGGCCAACGTCCTGACTTTC.

There are a few counts of this clonotype. This chain uses TRBV27 with TRBJ2-5; 8 positions agree with TRBD1. Looked up from germline, CDR1 is MNHEY and CDR2 is SMNVEV (reference sequence). This CDR3 comprises 16 residues. The V gene end was trimmed by 6 bases and the J gene end by 2 bases; junction bases not matched to a gene: 11. This chain's CDR3 is CASSSSRDRRQETQYF. DNA for the CDR3: TGTGCCAGCAGCTCGTCCCGGGACAGGCGACAAGAGACCCAGTACTTC.

This clonotype showed up just a few times. The chain combines TRBV13 with TRBJ1-1; the D is unclear. The CDR3 spans 14 residues. Germline CDR1 reads PRHDT; CDR2 reads FYEKMQ (reference sequence). V gave up 0 bases and J gave up 3 bases, with 8 bases separating them. The CDR3 DNA reads as TGTGCCAGCAGCTTAGGGGAGGAGGACACTGAAGCTTTCTTT. Translated: CASSLGEEDTEAFF. Filled out from reference TRBV13 and TRBJ1-1, the complete variable domain reads AAGVIQSPRHLIKEKRETATLKCYPIPRHDTVYWYQQGPGQDPQFLISFYEKMQSDKGSIPDRFSAQQFSDYHSELNMSSLELGDSALYFCASSLGEEDTEAFFGQGTRLTVV.

The chain employs TRBV5-1 and TRBJ2-5, with 13 positions matching TRBD2. The germline CDR1 and CDR2 sequences are SGHRS and YFSETQ. After removal of 1 base from V and 5 bases from J, the junction contained 5 bases not matched to a gene. The CDR3 spans 16 residues. The CDR3 DNA reads as TGCGCCAGCAGCTTGCTACTAGCGGGGGGGCCGGAGACCCAGTACTTC. Its protein product is CASSLLLAGGPETQYF.

The sample holds a few counts of this clonotype. The J gene is TRBJ1-1, the V gene TRBV4-1; weak D call: TRBD1 (5 bases). Germline V gene sequence: CDR1 MGHRA, CDR2 YSYEKL. The CDR3 runs 14 residues. V lost 9 bases and J 3 bases, leaving 17 bases between the germline ends. CDR3 in amino acids: CASREAREDTEAFF. CDR3 in DNA: TGCGCCAGTAGAGAGGCCAGGGAGGACACTGAAGCTTTCTTT.

This clonotype occurred once. V gene TRBV4-1 combines with J gene TRBJ2-7; 9 bases line up with TRBD1. Germline CDR1 is MGHRA and CDR2 is YSYEKL. The CDR3 contains 13 residues. The CDR3 sequence: CASSQRQGDEEYV. The DNA for the CDR3 is TGCGCCAGCAGCCAGAGACAGGGGGACGAGGAGTACGTC.

This clonotype occurred a few times. Here the CDR3 DNA reads TGTGCCAGCAACTCCGCGAACACCGGGGAGCTGTTTTTT. Amino acid sequence: CASNSANTGELFF. The chain joins TRBV11-2 to TRBJ2-2; the D is unclear. Germline loops: CDR1 SGHAT, CDR2 FQNNGV. The CDR3 is 13 amino acids. The V and J ends lost 7 bases and 0 bases respectively, with 6 bases between them.

This clonotype showed up just a few times. The V and J genes are TRBV4-3 and TRBJ1-1; D unclear. The V and J ends lost 0 bases and 1 base respectively, with 9 bases between them. Germline-derived CDR1 and CDR2 are LGHNA and YSLEER. The CDR3 runs 15 residues. The CDR3 loop reads CASSQDRWGNTEAFF. In DNA, the CDR3 is TGCGCCAGCAGCCAAGATAGGTGGGGGAACACTGAAGCTTTCTTT.

V usage is TRBV7-3 and J usage is TRBJ2-1; D gene uncertain. Germline V lookup: CDR1 SGHTA, CDR2 FQGTGA. Trimming took 0 bases from V and 7 from J, leaving 4 bases between them. The CDR3 totals 12 residues. The CDR3 coding sequence is TGTGCCAGCAGCTTAACAACGAATGAGCAGTTCTTC. It codes for CASSLTTNEQFF.

The chain joins TRBV3-1 to TRBJ2-1; 8 positions agree with TRBD1. Germline V gene lookup returns CDR1 LGHDT and CDR2 YNNKEL (reference sequence). The V and J ends lost 1 base and 13 bases, in that order; junction bases with no gene match: 9. The CDR3 totals 14 residues. In nucleotides, the CDR3 is TGTGCCAGCAGCCAAGGAGTCCCAGGGGGCGATCAGTTCTTC. It encodes CASSQGVPGGDQFF.

This clonotype has a handful of counts. This chain connects TRBV5-1 to TRBJ2-1; D call uncertain. V lost 3 bases and J 6 bases, leaving 13 bases between the germline ends. There are 14 residues in the CDR3. Germline CDR1 and CDR2: SGHRS and YFSETQ. For the CDR3, the DNA is TGCGCCAGCAGCTCGGACCCCCCGGTCAATGAGCAGTTCTTC. This translates into CASSSDPPVNEQFF.

This clonotype was observed a few times. This chain links TRBV12-3 or TRBV12-4 with TRBJ2-7, with TRBD2 identical over 7 bases. V lost 2 bases and J lost 7; bases outside the gene matches: 5. The CDR3 length is 13 residues. The CDR3 here is CASSLTGGREQYF. The CDR3 DNA reads as TGTGCCAGCAGTTTAACGGGGGGAAGGGAGCAGTACTTC.

V gene TRBV2 combines with J gene TRBJ2-7; 7 bases line up with TRBD1. The length of the CDR3 is 13 residues. Germline-derived CDR1 and CDR2 are SNHLY and FYNNEI. V shed 6 bases, J shed 0 bases, and the junction held 2 bases outside the gene matches. CDR3 loop: CASRGTVSYEQYV. CDR3 nucleotides: TGTGCCAGCAGAGGGACAGTCTCCTACGAGCAGTACGTC.

This clonotype was found a few times. The chain is built from TRBV7-6 and TRBJ2-7, with D perhaps TRBD1 (6 bases). Germline CDR1 SGHVS, CDR2 FNYEAQ. V lost 5 bases, J lost 7 bases, and 12 bases lay in between. The CDR3 sequence is 12 residues long. DNA for the CDR3: TGTGCCAGCAGCACCAGGGGCGGGGAGCAGTACTTC. It encodes CASSTRGGEQYF.

This clonotype appeared a few times. This sequence joins TRBV5-1 and TRBJ1-2; D remains unclear. The length of the CDR3 is 14 residues. V lost 0 bases, J lost 3 bases, and 9 bases lay in between. CDR1 is SGHRS and CDR2 is YFSETQ in the germline V gene. The CDR3 DNA follows: TGCGCCAGCAGCTTGGCCCCGAGAGACTATGGCTACACCTTC. Residues: CASSLAPRDYGYTF.

This clonotype came up a few times. This rearrangement joins TRBV3-1 to TRBJ2-4; D not certain. Trimming removed 0 bases from V and 10 bases from J, with 16 bases in between. CDR1 is LGHDT, CDR2 YNNKEL, per germline (reference sequence). CDR3 size: 15 residues. The chain's CDR3 is CASSQEWGRSFIQYF. The CDR3 DNA follows: TGTGCCAGCAGCCAAGAATGGGGTCGGTCCTTTATTCAGTACTTC.

This clonotype showed up just a few times. This chain connects TRBV2 to TRBJ2-3; no definite D call. Trimming cost V 6 bases and J 2 bases, with 15 bases left between them. Germline-derived CDR1 and CDR2 are SNHLY and FYNNEI. The CDR3 spans 15 residues. The CDR3 here is CASRPALSLTDTQYF. The CDR3 bases are TGTGCCAGCAGGCCCGCCCTCAGCCTCACAGATACGCAGTATTTT.

The CDR3 bases are TGTGCCAGCTCACCTCGGACTAGCCATGAGACCCAGTACTTC. Its protein product is CASSPRTSHETQYF. This chain joins TRBV18 and TRBJ2-5; 8 bases agree with TRBD2. CDR1 and CDR2 from the germline V gene are KGHSH and LQKENI. Trimming removed 3 bases from V and 5 bases from J; junction bases left unmatched: 5. CDR3 length: 14 residues.